The clone carrying this T cell receptor beta chain occurred a few times. Its target is not known. The CDR3 covers 12 residues. Deletions cut 3 bases from V and 1 base from J, with 5 bases between. The V gene's germline CDR1 is DFQATT and CDR2 SNEGSKA (reference sequence). The hyperthyroidism patients had all been newly diagnosed, and their disease duration was under 2 months. Their ages ranged from 18 to 65 years. The diagnoses drew upon clinical symptoms, serum thyroxine and TRAb, thyroid ultrasound and orbital computed tomography. This entry comes from a study of T cells in Graves' hyperthyroidism and ophthalmopathy. General study findings and limits: Prediction of ophthalmopathy progression came a median roughly 6.7 months pre-onset.

RNA transcripts were the template for amplifying TCR beta CDR3 regions. First-round RT-PCR of the TCR CDR3 relied on the HTBI primer set. TCRdb reanalysed the multiplex PCR reads using MiXCR and keeps one entry per CDR3 protein. This table has a few hundred thousand distinct CDR3 sequences, approximately 44% appearing once. The source of this sequence is a woman under 30 with Graves' hyperthyroidism. The sample was peripheral blood or thyroid tissue (not recorded which). The chain employs TRBV20-1 and TRBJ2-3, with D unresolved. The CDR3 region has the DNA TGCAGTGCTAGTGGGGGCACAGATACGCAGTATTTT. This encodes CSASGGTDTQYF.